This T cell receptor beta chain came from a study of response to subunit inactivated influenza vaccine. Germline loops: CDR1 MGHDK, CDR2 SYGVNS. Trimming stripped 5 bases from V and 4 bases from J, with 5 bases between. CDR3 length: 11 amino acids. TCRdb re-derived calls from the RT-PCR reads in MiXCR, one entry per CDR3 protein. This sample has around 200,000 distinct CDR3 sequences, with over 9.5% found just once. These data were also filed under a second study, of T cells expressing NK-cell markers. From that paper: Libraries used 5'RACE template switching adding universal primer site and UMIs. Sorted CD3+CD56-NKG2C+, CD3+CD56+NKG2C- and CD3+CD56+NKG2C+ T cells were the source of the TCR beta repertoires. The same clonotypes also predominated in the CD3+CD56-NKG2C+ fraction of a few donors.

The material sequenced was CD8+ T cells sorted from PBMCs, taken 12 days after vaccination. This clonotype was sampled from a man aged 50 or older who received an inactivated influenza vaccine. V gene TRBV25-1 combines with J gene TRBJ1-2; D ambiguous. CDR3 loop: CASSTFYGYTF. The CDR3 nucleotides read TGTGCCAGCAGTACTTTCTATGGCTACACCTTC.